This T cell receptor (beta chain) was found in a study of CD4 T cells in relation to SARS-CoV-2 and coronaviruses. Data came from immunoSEQ multiplex PCR; TCRdb stores just in-frame clones and leaves some out. The table lists about 19,000 clones, 70% to 85% of them singletons. On this clone: What it recognizes is unknown.

Unmatched junction bases numbered 7, after V lost 5 bases and J lost 1 base. The CDR3 extends over 16 amino acids. Germline V gene lookup returns CDR1 KGHSH and CDR2 LQKENI. Before the COVID-19 pandemic, during about 2010-2018, CD4+ T cells were taken from unexposed donors. After about 10 days of culture, CD4+ T cells were isolated. The sequence came from a human donor in good health. Sequencing was done on a sample of CD4+ T cells from PBMCs, cultured in vitro. This rearrangement joins TRBV18 to TRBJ2-5; 10 bases line up with TRBD2. The CDR3 is CASSRLAGNPQETQYF. In nucleotides, the CDR3 is TGTGCCAGCTCAAGACTAGCGGGCAACCCCCAAGAGACCCAGTACTTC.